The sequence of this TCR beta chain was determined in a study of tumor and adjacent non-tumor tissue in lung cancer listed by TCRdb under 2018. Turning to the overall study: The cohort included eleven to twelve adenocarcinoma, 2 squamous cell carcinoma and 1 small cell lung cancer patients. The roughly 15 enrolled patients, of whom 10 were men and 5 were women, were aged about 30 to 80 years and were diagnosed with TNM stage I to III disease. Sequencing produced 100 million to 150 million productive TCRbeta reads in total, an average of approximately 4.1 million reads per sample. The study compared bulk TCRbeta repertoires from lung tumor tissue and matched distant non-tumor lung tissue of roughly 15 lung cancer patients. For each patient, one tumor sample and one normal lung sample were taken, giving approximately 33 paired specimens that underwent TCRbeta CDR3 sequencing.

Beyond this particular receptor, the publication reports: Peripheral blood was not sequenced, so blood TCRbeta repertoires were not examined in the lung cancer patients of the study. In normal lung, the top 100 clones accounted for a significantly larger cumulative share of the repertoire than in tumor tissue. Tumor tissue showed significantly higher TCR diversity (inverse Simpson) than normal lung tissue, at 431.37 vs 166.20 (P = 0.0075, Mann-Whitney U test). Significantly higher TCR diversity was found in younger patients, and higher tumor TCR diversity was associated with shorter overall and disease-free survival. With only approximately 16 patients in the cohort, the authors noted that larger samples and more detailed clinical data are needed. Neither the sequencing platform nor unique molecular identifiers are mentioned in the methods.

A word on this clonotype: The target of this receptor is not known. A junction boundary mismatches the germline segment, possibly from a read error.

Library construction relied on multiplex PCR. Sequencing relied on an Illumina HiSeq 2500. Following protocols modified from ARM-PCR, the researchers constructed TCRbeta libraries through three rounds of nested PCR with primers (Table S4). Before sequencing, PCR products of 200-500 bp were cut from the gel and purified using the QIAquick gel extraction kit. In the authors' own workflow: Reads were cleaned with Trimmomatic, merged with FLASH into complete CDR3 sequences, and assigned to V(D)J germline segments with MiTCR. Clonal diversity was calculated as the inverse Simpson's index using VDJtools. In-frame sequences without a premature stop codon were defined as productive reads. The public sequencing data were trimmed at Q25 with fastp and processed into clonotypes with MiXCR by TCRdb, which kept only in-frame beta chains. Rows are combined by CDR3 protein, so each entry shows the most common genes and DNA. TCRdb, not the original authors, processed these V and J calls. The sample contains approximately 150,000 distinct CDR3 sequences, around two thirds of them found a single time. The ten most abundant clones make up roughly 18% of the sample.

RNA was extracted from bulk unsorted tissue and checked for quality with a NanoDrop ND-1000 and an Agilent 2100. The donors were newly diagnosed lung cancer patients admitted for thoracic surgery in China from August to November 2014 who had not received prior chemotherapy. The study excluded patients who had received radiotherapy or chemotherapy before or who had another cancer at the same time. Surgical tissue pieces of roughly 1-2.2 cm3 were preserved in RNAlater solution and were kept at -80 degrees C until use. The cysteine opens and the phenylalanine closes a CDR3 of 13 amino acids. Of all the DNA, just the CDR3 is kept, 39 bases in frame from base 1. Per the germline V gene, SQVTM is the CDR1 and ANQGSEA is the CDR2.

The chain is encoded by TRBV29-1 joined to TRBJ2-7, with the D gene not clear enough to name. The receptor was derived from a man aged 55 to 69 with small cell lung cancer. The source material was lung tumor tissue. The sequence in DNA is TGCAGCGTTGTAACTGGGATCTCCCACGAGCAGTACTTC. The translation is CSVVTGISHEQYF.